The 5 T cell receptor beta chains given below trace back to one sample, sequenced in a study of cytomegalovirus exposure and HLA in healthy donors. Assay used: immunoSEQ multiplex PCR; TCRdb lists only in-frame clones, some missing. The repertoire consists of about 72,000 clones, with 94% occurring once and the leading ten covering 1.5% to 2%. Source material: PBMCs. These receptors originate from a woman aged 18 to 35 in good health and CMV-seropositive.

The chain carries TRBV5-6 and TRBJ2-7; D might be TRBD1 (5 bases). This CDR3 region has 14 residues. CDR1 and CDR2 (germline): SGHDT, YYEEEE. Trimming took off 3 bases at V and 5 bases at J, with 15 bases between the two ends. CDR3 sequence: CASSSGPRVNEQYF. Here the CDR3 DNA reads TGTGCCAGCAGCTCCGGTCCCAGGGTGAACGAGCAGTACTTC.

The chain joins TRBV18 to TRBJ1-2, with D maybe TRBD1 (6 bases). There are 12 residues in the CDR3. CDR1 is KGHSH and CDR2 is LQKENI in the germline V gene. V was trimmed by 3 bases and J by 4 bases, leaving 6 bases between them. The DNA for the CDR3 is TGTGCCAGCTCACCGGACAGCTATGGCTACACCTTC. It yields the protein CASSPDSYGYTF.

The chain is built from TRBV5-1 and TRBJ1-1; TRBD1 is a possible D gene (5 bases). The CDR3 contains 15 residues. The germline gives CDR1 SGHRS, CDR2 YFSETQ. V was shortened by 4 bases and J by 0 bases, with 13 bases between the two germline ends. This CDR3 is CASSTQDILNTEAFF. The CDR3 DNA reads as TGCGCCAGCAGCACGCAGGACATCCTGAACACTGAAGCTTTCTTT.

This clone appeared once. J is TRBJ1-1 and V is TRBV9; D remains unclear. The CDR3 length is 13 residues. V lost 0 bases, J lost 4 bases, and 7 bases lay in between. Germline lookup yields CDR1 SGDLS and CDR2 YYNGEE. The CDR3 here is CASSVDEGTEAFF. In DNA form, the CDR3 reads TGTGCCAGCAGCGTAGACGAGGGCACTGAAGCTTTCTTT. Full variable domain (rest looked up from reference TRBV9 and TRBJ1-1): DSGVTQTPKHLITATGQRVTLRCSPRSGDLSVYWYQQSLDQGLQFLIQYYNGEERAKGNILERFSAQQFPDLHSELNLSSLELGDSALYFCASSVDEGTEAFFGQGTRLTVV.

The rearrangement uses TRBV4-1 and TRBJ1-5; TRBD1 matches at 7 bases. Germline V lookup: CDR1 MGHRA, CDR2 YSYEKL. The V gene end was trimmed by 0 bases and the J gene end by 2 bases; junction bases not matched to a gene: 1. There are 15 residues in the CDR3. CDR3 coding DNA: TGCGCCAGCAGCCAAGACGGGACAGGCAATCAGCCCCAGCATTTT. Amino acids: CASSQDGTGNQPQHF.